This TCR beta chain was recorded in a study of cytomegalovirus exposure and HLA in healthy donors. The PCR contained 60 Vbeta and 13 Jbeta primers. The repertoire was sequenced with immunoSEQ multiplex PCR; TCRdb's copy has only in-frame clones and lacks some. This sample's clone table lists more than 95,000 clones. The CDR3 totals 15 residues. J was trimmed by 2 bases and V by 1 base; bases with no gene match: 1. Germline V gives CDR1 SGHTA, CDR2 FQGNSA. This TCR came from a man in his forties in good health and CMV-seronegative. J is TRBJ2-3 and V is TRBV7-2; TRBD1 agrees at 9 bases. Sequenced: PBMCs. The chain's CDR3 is CASSLDRGHTDTQYF. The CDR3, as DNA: TGTGCCAGCAGCTTAGACAGGGGGCACACAGATACGCAGTATTTT.